This T cell receptor beta chain originates from a study of blood T cell repertoires in COVID-19. V was cut by 5 bases and J by 6 bases, with 13 bases left in between. The germline V gene has CDR1 GTSNPN and CDR2 SVGIG (reference sequence). The CDR3 is 13 amino acids. Libraries were prepared by immunoSEQ multiplex PCR; TCRdb keeps only in-frame clonotypes and omits some of them. The table lists hundreds of thousands of clones, around 90% of them singletons. Sequences were obtained from peripheral blood. The gene calls are TRBV30 and TRBJ1-4; no clear D gene. The source of this sequence is a man between 65 and 80 years old with acute or convalescent COVID-19. The CDR3 spells CAWSQWSDEKLFF. The CDR3 DNA reads as TGTGCCTGGTCACAGTGGTCGGATGAAAAACTGTTTTTT.